This is a list of T cell receptor beta chains from one sample in a study of cytomegalovirus exposure and HLA in healthy donors. TCRdb's copy holds only in-frame clones and misses some; the assay was immunoSEQ multiplex PCR. The sample comprises about 190,000 clones, about 84% of which are singletons, and over 1.1% rests with the top ten. The sequencing sample was made of PBMCs. The receptors derive from a woman aged 18-35 years in good health and CMV-seronegative. Both conserved end residues are part of each CDR3. Fields, in order: clone size, V gene, J gene, CDR3 length, D gene, CDR3 DNA, CDR3 protein. A D gene is named only where the DNA matches it firmly. Size values are once, few and many counts, or a class for expanded clones, and some rows have none.

clone size: -
V gene: TRBV7-6
J gene: TRBJ1-1
CDR3 length: 16
D gene: -
CDR3 DNA: TGTGCCAGCAGCTTAACCCGACAGATTCGAAACACTGAAGCTTTCTTT
CDR3 protein: CASSLTRQIRNTEAFF

clone size: -
V gene: TRBV18
J gene: TRBJ1-3
CDR3 length: 15
D gene: -
CDR3 DNA: TGTGCCAGCTCACCAAGCGGGGGACCGGGAAACACCATATATTTT
CDR3 protein: CASSPSGGPGNTIYF

clone size: -
V gene: TRBV11-2
J gene: TRBJ1-1
CDR3 length: 17
D gene: TRBD1
CDR3 DNA: TGTGCCAGCAGCTCTACCCCCAACAGGGGGACGATCACTGAAGCTTTCTTT
CDR3 protein: CASSSTPNRGTITEAFF

clone size: -
V gene: TRBV7-9
J gene: TRBJ2-2
CDR3 length: 18
D gene: -
CDR3 DNA: TGTGCCAGCAGCCCGACCCGGGACAGACTAGCGAACACCGGGGAGCTGTTTTTT
CDR3 protein: CASSPTRDRLANTGELFF

clone size: -
V gene: TRBV30
J gene: TRBJ1-1
CDR3 length: 13
D gene: -
CDR3 DNA: TGTGCCTGGAGTCGCAGGGAGAACACTGAAGCTTTCTTT
CDR3 protein: CAWSRRENTEAFF

clone size: -
V gene: TRBV5-4
J gene: TRBJ1-4
CDR3 length: 14
D gene: TRBD1
CDR3 DNA: TGTGCCAGCAGCTCCGGGACAGGTGGTGAAAAACTGTTTTTT
CDR3 protein: CASSSGTGGEKLFF

clone size: -
V gene: TRBV5-1
J gene: TRBJ1-1
CDR3 length: 18
D gene: -
CDR3 DNA: TGCGCCAGCAGCGCTATCCGGGACATAGGGGCCTGGAACACTGAAGCTTTCTTT
CDR3 protein: CASSAIRDIGAWNTEAFF

clone size: -
V gene: TRBV4-2
J gene: TRBJ2-2
CDR3 length: 20
D gene: TRBD2
CDR3 DNA: TGTGCCAGCAGCCAAGGAGCAGAATCGGGACTAGCGGGAGGGGCCGGGGAGCTGTTTTTT
CDR3 protein: CASSQGAESGLAGGAGELFF

clone size: -
V gene: TRBV9
J gene: TRBJ2-7
CDR3 length: 15
D gene: -
CDR3 DNA: TGTGCCAGCAGCCCGAGCCAAACAGGGCCCTACGAGCAGTACTTC
CDR3 protein: CASSPSQTGPYEQYF

clone size: -
V gene: TRBV7-8
J gene: TRBJ1-5
CDR3 length: 15
D gene: TRBD1
CDR3 DNA: TGTGCCAGCAGCCAAGGGACAGGGAGCAATCAGCCCCAGCATTTT
CDR3 protein: CASSQGTGSNQPQHF

clone size: -
V gene: TRBV18
J gene: TRBJ2-3
CDR3 length: 17
D gene: TRBD2
CDR3 DNA: TGTGCCAGTTCACCACTGTCTAGCGGGAGTTTCACAGATACGCAGTATTTT
CDR3 protein: CASSPLSSGSFTDTQYF

clone size: -
V gene: TRBV5-4
J gene: TRBJ2-3
CDR3 length: 13
D gene: -
CDR3 DNA: TGTGCCAGCAGCTTACAGGGACCAGATACGCAGTATTTT
CDR3 protein: CASSLQGPDTQYF

clone size: -
V gene: TRBV2
J gene: TRBJ2-1
CDR3 length: 14
D gene: -
CDR3 DNA: TGTGCCAGCAGACAGGGATGGGCCCCGAATGAGCAGTTCTTC
CDR3 protein: CASRQGWAPNEQFF

clone size: -
V gene: TRBV9
J gene: TRBJ2-3
CDR3 length: 16
D gene: TRBD2
CDR3 DNA: TGTGCCAGCAGCGTGACTAGCGGGGGGGCGGGAGATACGCAGTATTTT
CDR3 protein: CASSVTSGGAGDTQYF

clone size: -
V gene: TRBV7-2
J gene: TRBJ1-1
CDR3 length: 17
D gene: TRBD1
CDR3 DNA: TGTGCCAGCAGCTCAGCCTGGACAGGGGGCGGAGGCACTGAAGCTTTCTTT
CDR3 protein: CASSSAWTGGGGTEAFF

clone size: -
V gene: TRBV5-1
J gene: TRBJ2-7
CDR3 length: 17
D gene: TRBD1
CDR3 DNA: TGCGCCAGCAGCTTGCTCAGGGGACAGCTCGACTCCTACGAGCAGTACTTC
CDR3 protein: CASSLLRGQLDSYEQYF

clone size: -
V gene: TRBV7-6
J gene: TRBJ2-1
CDR3 length: 16
D gene: -
CDR3 DNA: TGTGCCAGCAGCTTAGGGGGGCTAGCGGTGTACAATGAGCAGTTCTTC
CDR3 protein: CASSLGGLAVYNEQFF

clone size: -
V gene: TRBV2
J gene: TRBJ1-2
CDR3 length: 14
D gene: TRBD1
CDR3 DNA: TGTGCCAGCAGCCGGACAGGGGCAAACTATGGCTACACCTTC
CDR3 protein: CASSRTGANYGYTF

clone size: -
V gene: TRBV7-3
J gene: TRBJ1-1
CDR3 length: 14
D gene: -
CDR3 DNA: TGTGCCAGCAGCCTGGATCACGCGGACACTGAAGCTTTCTTT
CDR3 protein: CASSLDHADTEAFF

clone size: -
V gene: TRBV5-1
J gene: TRBJ1-2
CDR3 length: 14
D gene: -
CDR3 DNA: TGCGCCAGCAGCTTGGCTCAAGCAGGCGCTGGCTACACCTTC
CDR3 protein: CASSLAQAGAGYTF

clone size: -
V gene: TRBV5-6
J gene: TRBJ2-7
CDR3 length: 14
D gene: -
CDR3 DNA: TGTGCCAGCAGCAGAGGACAGCCCTCCTACGAGCAGTACTTC
CDR3 protein: CASSRGQPSYEQYF

clone size: once
V gene: TRBV7-6
J gene: TRBJ2-5
CDR3 length: 16
D gene: -
CDR3 DNA: TGTGCCAGCAGCTTAGGAGTAAACCCCTTGAGAGAGACCCAGTACTTC
CDR3 protein: CASSLGVNPLRETQYF

clone size: -
V gene: TRBV4-2
J gene: TRBJ2-1
CDR3 length: 16
D gene: TRBD2
CDR3 DNA: TGTGCCAGCAGCCAAGAGGGGGGACTAGCGGGGCATGAGCAGTTCTTC
CDR3 protein: CASSQEGGLAGHEQFF

clone size: medium-sized
V gene: TRBV21-1
J gene: TRBJ2-4
CDR3 length: 12
D gene: -
CDR3 DNA: TGTGCCAGCAGCAAACACAGGGGCATTCAGTACTTC
CDR3 protein: CASSKHRGIQYF

clone size: once
V gene: TRBV30
J gene: TRBJ2-7
CDR3 length: 18
D gene: -
CDR3 DNA: TGTGCCTGGAGTGTTTTTAGTAGCTGGGACTCGAGCTCCTACGAGCAGTACTTC
CDR3 protein: CAWSVFSSWDSSSYEQYF

clone size: -
V gene: TRBV10-3
J gene: TRBJ2-3
CDR3 length: 16
D gene: -
CDR3 DNA: TGTGCCATCAGCAAAACCCGGGACAAGGGGGCAGATACGCAGTATTTT
CDR3 protein: CAISKTRDKGADTQYF

clone size: -
V gene: TRBV5-8
J gene: TRBJ1-4
CDR3 length: 13
D gene: -
CDR3 DNA: TGTGCCAGCATGAACAGGGCTAATGAAAAACTGTTTTTT
CDR3 protein: CASMNRANEKLFF

clone size: -
V gene: TRBV27
J gene: TRBJ2-3
CDR3 length: 14
D gene: TRBD1
CDR3 DNA: TGTGCCAGCAGTCTCCGGGACAGGACAGATACGCAGTATTTT
CDR3 protein: CASSLRDRTDTQYF

clone size: -
V gene: TRBV7-9
J gene: TRBJ2-7
CDR3 length: 16
D gene: -
CDR3 DNA: TGTGCCAGCAGCTCAGACGGAACAGGGACCTCCTACGAGCAGTACTTC
CDR3 protein: CASSSDGTGTSYEQYF

clone size: -
V gene: TRBV11-2
J gene: TRBJ1-1
CDR3 length: 12
D gene: TRBD1
CDR3 DNA: TGTGCCAGCACCCAGGGGGAGCCTGAAGCTTTCTTT
CDR3 protein: CASTQGEPEAFF

clone size: -
V gene: TRBV6-1
J gene: TRBJ1-4
CDR3 length: 16
D gene: -
CDR3 DNA: TGTGCCAGCAGTGATTACGGACTGTGGACTAATGAAAAACTGTTTTTT
CDR3 protein: CASSDYGLWTNEKLFF

clone size: -
V gene: TRBV2
J gene: TRBJ2-3
CDR3 length: 13
D gene: -
CDR3 DNA: TGTGCCAGCAGGATAGCCTGGGCAGATACGCAGTATTTT
CDR3 protein: CASRIAWADTQYF

clone size: -
V gene: TRBV27
J gene: TRBJ2-7
CDR3 length: 13
D gene: -
CDR3 DNA: TGTGCCAGCAGTTTAGCAGTTGCCTACGAGCAGTACTTC
CDR3 protein: CASSLAVAYEQYF

clone size: -
V gene: TRBV5-4
J gene: TRBJ2-3
CDR3 length: 13
D gene: -
CDR3 DNA: TGTGCCAGCAGCTTGGACAACACAGATACGCAGTATTTT
CDR3 protein: CASSLDNTDTQYF

clone size: -
V gene: TRBV6-1
J gene: TRBJ1-2
CDR3 length: 15
D gene: -
CDR3 DNA: TGTGCCAGCAGTGATTTACCGGGGTTGGACTATGGCTACACCTTC
CDR3 protein: CASSDLPGLDYGYTF

clone size: -
V gene: TRBV5-6
J gene: TRBJ2-5
CDR3 length: 18
D gene: -
CDR3 DNA: TGTGCCAGCAGCTTGCTGCCTCCAGGGTCGGGTGGACAAGAGACCCAGTACTTC
CDR3 protein: CASSLLPPGSGGQETQYF

clone size: -
V gene: TRBV9
J gene: TRBJ1-1
CDR3 length: 15
D gene: TRBD1
CDR3 DNA: TGTGCCAGCAGCGGGACAGGGTACGGGGGGACTGAAGCTTTCTTT
CDR3 protein: CASSGTGYGGTEAFF

clone size: -
V gene: TRBV6-1
J gene: TRBJ1-5
CDR3 length: 14
D gene: -
CDR3 DNA: TGTGCCAGCCGGGAGACGGGCTTCAATCAGCCCCAGCATTTT
CDR3 protein: CASRETGFNQPQHF

clone size: -
V gene: TRBV1
J gene: TRBJ1-6
CDR3 length: 19
D gene: -
CDR3 DNA: TGCACCAGCAGCCAAGAATCTAAAAGCGGGATATCCTATAATTCACCCCTCCACTTT
CDR3 protein: CTSSQESKSGISYNSPLHF

clone size: once
V gene: TRBV19
J gene: TRBJ2-2
CDR3 length: 14
D gene: TRBD2
CDR3 DNA: TGTGCCAGCAGAGGAGCGGGAGGGACCGGGGAGCTGTTTTTT
CDR3 protein: CASRGAGGTGELFF

clone size: -
V gene: TRBV4-1
J gene: TRBJ2-1
CDR3 length: 18
D gene: -
CDR3 DNA: TGCGCCAGCAGCCGCCAGGGGAGTGGGCGCGGCCTCGGAAATGAGCAGTTCTTC
CDR3 protein: CASSRQGSGRGLGNEQFF

clone size: -
V gene: TRBV5-1
J gene: TRBJ1-6
CDR3 length: 16
D gene: TRBD1
CDR3 DNA: TGCGCCAGCAGCTCGCCGGGGGGACAGGGCTCAACACCCCTCCACTTT
CDR3 protein: CASSSPGGQGSTPLHF

clone size: -
V gene: TRBV6-5
J gene: TRBJ1-5
CDR3 length: 16
D gene: TRBD1
CDR3 DNA: TGTGCCAGCAGTTATCCGGGACAGGGGATTAATCAGCCCCAGCATTTT
CDR3 protein: CASSYPGQGINQPQHF

clone size: -
V gene: TRBV5-1
J gene: TRBJ1-1
CDR3 length: 15
D gene: -
CDR3 DNA: TGCGCCAGCAGCCCTACCCCGGGGATGAACACTGAAGCTTTCTTT
CDR3 protein: CASSPTPGMNTEAFF

clone size: -
V gene: TRBV27
J gene: TRBJ2-1
CDR3 length: 16
D gene: TRBD2
CDR3 DNA: TGTGCCAGCAGTCCCCATCTTCAGCGGGAGGTGAATGAGCAGTTCTTC
CDR3 protein: CASSPHLQREVNEQFF

clone size: -
V gene: TRBV2
J gene: TRBJ1-1
CDR3 length: 16
D gene: TRBD1
CDR3 DNA: TGTGCCAGCGGGGAAAGGGGGCTGACAGGGAACACTGAAGCTTTCTTT
CDR3 protein: CASGERGLTGNTEAFF

clone size: -
V gene: TRBV6-6
J gene: TRBJ2-7
CDR3 length: 13
D gene: TRBD2
CDR3 DNA: TGTGCCAGCAGTTACGCGACTAGCACCGAGCAGTACTTC
CDR3 protein: CASSYATSTEQYF

clone size: -
V gene: TRBV7-9
J gene: TRBJ2-3
CDR3 length: 13
D gene: -
CDR3 DNA: TGTGCCAGCAGGCCCGGGTTTACAGATACGCAGTATTTT
CDR3 protein: CASRPGFTDTQYF

clone size: -
V gene: TRBV5-1
J gene: TRBJ2-1
CDR3 length: 16
D gene: TRBD1
CDR3 DNA: TGCGCCAGCAGCTTGGCCACACAGGGGGCCGTCAATGAGCAGTTCTTC
CDR3 protein: CASSLATQGAVNEQFF

clone size: -
V gene: TRBV5-6
J gene: TRBJ1-1
CDR3 length: 13
D gene: -
CDR3 DNA: TGTGCCAGCAGCCCGCACATGAACACTGAAGCTTTCTTT
CDR3 protein: CASSPHMNTEAFF

clone size: -
V gene: TRBV5-1
J gene: TRBJ1-4
CDR3 length: 14
D gene: -
CDR3 DNA: TGCGCCAGCAGCTTAGGACTCCTAGGCGAAAAACTGTTTTTT
CDR3 protein: CASSLGLLGEKLFF

clone size: -
V gene: TRBV7-2
J gene: TRBJ2-5
CDR3 length: 13
D gene: -
CDR3 DNA: TGTGCCAGCAGCTTCGACAGGCAAGAGACCCAGTACTTC
CDR3 protein: CASSFDRQETQYF

clone size: -
V gene: TRBV11-2
J gene: TRBJ2-2
CDR3 length: 15
D gene: -
CDR3 DNA: TGTGCCAGCAGCTTCAGGTCCCTGAACACCGGGGAGCTGTTTTTT
CDR3 protein: CASSFRSLNTGELFF

clone size: -
V gene: TRBV6-5
J gene: TRBJ2-2
CDR3 length: 15
D gene: TRBD1
CDR3 DNA: TGTGCCAGCAGTTATGGACAGGGGGGCACCGGGGAGCTGTTTTTT
CDR3 protein: CASSYGQGGTGELFF

clone size: -
V gene: TRBV30
J gene: TRBJ2-7
CDR3 length: 17
D gene: TRBD2
CDR3 DNA: TGTGCCTGGTCGGACAGACCAAGACTAGCGGCCCCCTACGAGCAGTACTTC
CDR3 protein: CAWSDRPRLAAPYEQYF

clone size: -
V gene: TRBV11-2
J gene: TRBJ1-6
CDR3 length: 15
D gene: TRBD1
CDR3 DNA: TGTGCCAGCAGCTTAGAAGGGACAGGGATTTCACCCCTCCACTTT
CDR3 protein: CASSLEGTGISPLHF

clone size: -
V gene: TRBV5-1
J gene: TRBJ2-1
CDR3 length: 15
D gene: TRBD2
CDR3 DNA: TGCGCCAGCAGCTTGGTTACTAGCGGATACAATGAGCAGTTCTTC
CDR3 protein: CASSLVTSGYNEQFF

clone size: -
V gene: TRBV11-2
J gene: TRBJ2-7
CDR3 length: 16
D gene: -
CDR3 DNA: TGTGCCAGCAGCTTAGGTGTAGGGGCGAGTTCCTACGAGCAGTACTTC
CDR3 protein: CASSLGVGASSYEQYF

clone size: -
V gene: TRBV5-1
J gene: TRBJ2-1
CDR3 length: 17
D gene: TRBD1
CDR3 DNA: TGCGCCAGCAGCTTGGTCGGGACAGGGGATGCCTACAATGAGCAGTTCTTC
CDR3 protein: CASSLVGTGDAYNEQFF

clone size: few
V gene: TRBV30
J gene: TRBJ1-6
CDR3 length: 13
D gene: -
CDR3 DNA: TGTGCCTGGAGTGTACGGGGGAGCTCACCCCTCCACTTT
CDR3 protein: CAWSVRGSSPLHF